This T cell receptor (beta chain) originates from a study of T-cell memory formation after mild COVID-19. TCRdb reprocessed the 5' RACE reads with MiXCR, giving one entry per CDR3 protein. Counted here are 100,000 to 150,000 distinct CDR3 sequences, about 18% occurring once; the ten biggest clones make up 5% to 5.5%. This CDR3 has 16 amino acids. Germline V lookup: CDR1 SGHVS, CDR2 FNYEAQ. Unmatched junction bases numbered 6, after V lost 2 bases and J lost 3 bases. This TCR was sampled from a young man who had mild COVID-19 (a few samples of this study predate the infection). Cell type and time point are not known. Sequencing used PBMCs or a T cell subset sorted from them (not recorded which). This chain connects TRBV7-6 to TRBJ2-3, with TRBD2 identical over 9 bases. CDR3: CASSLMLAGNTDTQYF. The DNA of the CDR3 is TGTGCCAGCAGCTTAATGCTAGCGGGGAATACAGATACGCAGTATTTT.